The 2 T cell receptor beta chains below were found in one sample sequenced in a study of blood T cell repertoires in COVID-19. This table comes from immunoSEQ multiplex PCR, and its TCRdb copy is limited to in-frame clones, with some not included. The table lists 180,000 or so clones, 75% to 90% of them singletons, with under 15% in the top ten. What was sequenced was PBMCs or T cells enriched from blood (not recorded which). Source of these receptors: a woman aged 55-70 years who had recovered from COVID-19.

The chain carries TRBV2 and TRBJ2-3; 8 bases align to TRBD2. The CDR3 extends over 13 amino acids. J lost 3 bases, V lost 5 bases, and 1 base had no gene match. The germline gives CDR1 SNHLY, CDR2 FYNNEI. The CDR3 sequence: CASSSGGTDTQYF. The CDR3 DNA sequence: TGTGCCAGCAGTAGCGGGGGTACAGATACGCAGTATTTT.

This clone was counted a few times. The chain combines TRBV5-8 with TRBJ1-6, with D perhaps matching TRBD1 (6 bases). Deletions cut 4 bases from V and 4 bases from J, with 12 bases between. This CDR3 contains 15 residues. The germline V gene encodes CDR1 SGHTS and CDR2 YDEGEE. The CDR3: CASSAGTTYNSPLHF. In DNA form, the CDR3 reads TGTGCCAGCAGCGCCGGGACAACTTATAATTCACCCCTCCACTTT. Looking up the rest from reference TRBV5-8 and TRBJ1-6 gives the full variable domain: EAGVTQSPTHLIKTRGQQATLRCSPISGHTSVYWYQQALGLGLQFLLWYDEGEERNRGNFPPRFSGRQFPNYSSELNVNALELEDSALYLCASSAGTTYNSPLHFGNGTRLTVT.